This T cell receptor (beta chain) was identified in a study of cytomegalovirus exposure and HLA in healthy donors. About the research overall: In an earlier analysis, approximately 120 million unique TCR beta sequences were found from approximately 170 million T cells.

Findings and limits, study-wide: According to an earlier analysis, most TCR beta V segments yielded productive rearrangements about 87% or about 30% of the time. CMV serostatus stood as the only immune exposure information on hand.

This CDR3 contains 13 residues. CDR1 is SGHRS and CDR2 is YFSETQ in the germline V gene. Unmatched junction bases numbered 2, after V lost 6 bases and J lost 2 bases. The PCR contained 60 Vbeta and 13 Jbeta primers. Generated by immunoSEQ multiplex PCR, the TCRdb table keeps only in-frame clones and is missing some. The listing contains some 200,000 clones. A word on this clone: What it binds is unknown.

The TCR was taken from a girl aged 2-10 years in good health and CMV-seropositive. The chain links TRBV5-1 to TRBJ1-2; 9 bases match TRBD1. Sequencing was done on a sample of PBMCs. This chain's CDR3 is CASMGQGNYGYTF. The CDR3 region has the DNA TGCGCCAGCATGGGACAGGGAAACTATGGCTACACCTTC.